Shown below are 28 T cell receptor beta chains from a single sample sequenced in a study of CD8+ T cells in alopecia areata. Sequencing used cDNA as its template, made by extracting RNA and reverse transcribing it. This table comes from immunoSEQ multiplex PCR, and its TCRdb copy is limited to in-frame clones, with some not included. There are 130,000 to 150,000 clones in the sample; 40% to 55% occur only once, and less than 1% lies in the top ten. Sequenced material: CD4+ T cells sorted from blood, taken at week 0. These receptors were obtained from a human donor with alopecia areata.

V gene TRBV30 combines with J gene TRBJ2-7, with D unresolved. V shed 0 bases and J shed 5 bases, with 14 bases lying between them. Germline V gives CDR1 GTSNPN, CDR2 SVGIG (reference sequence). The CDR3 contains 14 residues. The CDR3 sequence is CAWSVSQERHEQYF. The CDR3 nucleotides read TGTGCCTGGAGTGTATCCCAAGAAAGGCACGAGCAGTACTTC.

The chain couples TRBV29-1 to TRBJ2-5, with TRBD1 matching over 9 bases. CDR3 length equals 12 residues. V shed 7 bases, J shed 5 bases, and the junction held 5 bases outside the gene matches. In germline, CDR1 is SQVTM, CDR2 ANQGSEA. CDR3 sequence: CSAGTGMETQYF. CDR3 DNA sequence: TGCAGCGCCGGGACAGGGATGGAGACCCAGTACTTC.

This clone was found a few times. This rearrangement joins TRBV29-1 to TRBJ1-2, with TRBD1 as a possible D gene (5 bases). This CDR3 has 11 residues. CDR1 is SQVTM, CDR2 ANQGSEA, per germline. The ends were cut back, 7 bases at V and 4 bases at J, with 10 bases in the middle. The CDR3: CSAYDSYGYTF. The CDR3 DNA reads TGCAGCGCCTACGACAGCTATGGCTACACCTTC.

CDR3 in amino acids: CSVDRDGNNEQFF. The CDR3 region has the DNA TGCAGCGTTGACAGGGACGGTAACAATGAGCAGTTCTTC. The V and J genes are TRBV29-1 and TRBJ2-1; D might be TRBD1 or TRBD2, each matching 5 bases. Germline CDR1 and CDR2: SQVTM and ANQGSEA. V was cut by 3 bases and J by 5 bases, with 11 bases left in between. CDR3 length: 13 residues.

This chain joins TRBV29-1 and TRBJ2-7; no definite D call. There are 12 residues in the CDR3. CDR1 SQVTM and CDR2 ANQGSEA come from the germline V gene. Trimming took off 4 bases at V and 0 bases at J, with 7 bases between the two ends. The CDR3 bases are TGCAGCGTTGGGTACAGCTCCTACGAGCAGTACTTC. Translation gives CSVGYSSYEQYF.

CDR3 in amino acids: CSARTGLEAFF. The CDR3 DNA reads as TGCAGCGCACGCACCGGCCTTGAAGCTTTCTTT. The chain combines TRBV29-1 with TRBJ1-1; D unresolved. This CDR3 has 11 amino acids. Deletions cut 7 bases from V and 7 bases from J, with 13 bases between. Germline CDR1 and CDR2: SQVTM and ANQGSEA.

The table lists this clone with a few counts. In DNA, the CDR3 is TGTGCCAGCAGCCAAGTCAGGGCCGAGCAGTTCTTC. Protein sequence: CASSQVRAEQFF. The rearrangement joins TRBV14 to TRBJ2-1; weak D call: TRBD1 (5 bases). Per germline, CDR1 SGHDN and CDR2 FVKESK. This CDR3 has 12 amino acids. Trimming shortened V by 1 base and J by 10 bases, and 8 bases separated the two germline ends.

This clone was counted only a few times. This chain uses TRBV27 with TRBJ2-5; either TRBD1 or TRBD2 may fit D (5 bases each). Per germline, CDR1 MNHEY and CDR2 SMNVEV (reference sequence). The CDR3 covers 13 residues. V gave up 5 bases and J gave up 3 bases, with 10 bases separating them. The CDR3 coding sequence is TGTGCCAGCAGTCTGGGACGCAAAGAGACCCAGTACTTC. As protein: CASSLGRKETQYF.

This clone was counted a few times. V is TRBV29-1 and J is TRBJ2-2, with 8 bases identical to TRBD1. After removal of 7 bases from V and 1 base from J, the junction contained 5 bases not matched to a gene. Germline loops: CDR1 SQVTM, CDR2 ANQGSEA. The CDR3 totals 14 residues. CDR3 bases: TGCAGCGCCCCCGGGACAGGGAACACCGGGGAGCTGTTTTTT. This codes for CSAPGTGNTGELFF.

The genes are TRBV27 and TRBJ1-1; no definite D call. The germline V gene encodes CDR1 MNHEY and CDR2 SMNVEV (reference sequence). V lost 3 bases and J 0 bases, leaving 8 bases between the germline ends. The CDR3 loop spans 14 amino acids. The CDR3 DNA sequence: TGTGCCAGCAGTTTGCGATACATGAACACTGAAGCTTTCTTT. Amino acids: CASSLRYMNTEAFF.

This chain uses TRBV2 with TRBJ2-4; D gene unclear. This CDR3 region has 10 residues. Germline V lookup: CDR1 SNHLY, CDR2 FYNNEI. V was clipped by 5 bases and J by 4 bases, with 0 bases between them. CDR3 sequence: CASSKNIQYF. DNA of the CDR3: TGTGCCAGCAGTAAAAACATTCAGTACTTC.

The rearrangement joins TRBV29-1 to TRBJ2-5; 8 bases align to TRBD1. Germline lookup yields CDR1 SQVTM and CDR2 ANQGSEA. This CDR3 contains 13 residues. V was pared by 5 bases and J by 6 bases, with 8 bases of the junction left unmatched. CDR3 residues: CSVHRTGLKTQYF. DNA of the CDR3: TGCAGCGTTCATCGGACAGGGCTGAAGACCCAGTACTTC.

The chain recombines TRBV6-5 with TRBJ2-5; D uncertain. Trimming removed 6 bases at V and 3 bases at J, with 17 bases between. The CDR3 spans 15 residues. The germline gives CDR1 MNHEY, CDR2 SVGAGI. Here the CDR3 reads CASSPAGWAEETQYF. The CDR3 DNA reads as TGTGCCAGCAGCCCCGCCGGATGGGCAGAAGAGACCCAGTACTTC.

The chain recombines TRBV4-3 with TRBJ2-5; D possibly corresponds to TRBD2 (6 bases). The germline gives CDR1 LGHNA, CDR2 YSLEER. CDR3 size: 14 residues. Trimming pared 2 bases from V and 5 bases from J, leaving 12 bases between. CDR3 in DNA: TGCGCCAGCAGCCAATCTCCCCGGGAGGAGACCCAGTACTTC. Translating gives CASSQSPREETQYF.

The chain employs TRBV2 and TRBJ2-3, with a possible D match to TRBD1 (5 bases). Germline V gene lookup returns CDR1 SNHLY and CDR2 FYNNEI. V was shortened by 8 bases and J by 3 bases, with 27 bases between the two germline ends. The CDR3 runs to 18 residues. The CDR3 nucleotides are TGTGCCAGCGAGCCCCGTTCGCTTAGCACGAAGGGGACAGATACGCAGTATTTT. Its protein is CASEPRSLSTKGTDTQYF.

This chain connects TRBV7-9 to TRBJ1-1, with TRBD1 matching 10 bases. CDR3 length: 16 amino acids. Germline CDR1 SEHNR, CDR2 FQNEAQ (reference sequence). The V and J ends lost 4 bases and 3 bases, in that order; junction bases with no gene match: 8. CDR3 in amino acids: CASSSRRDRGDTEAFF. CDR3 coding DNA: TGTGCCAGCAGCTCTCGTAGGGACAGGGGAGACACTGAAGCTTTCTTT.

This clone was counted once. The rearrangement joins TRBV6-5 to TRBJ1-1; TRBD1 might be the D (5 bases). Germline CDR1 is MNHEY and CDR2 is SVGAGI. The CDR3 sequence is 13 residues long. V lost 10 bases, J lost 1 base, and 13 bases lay in between. The CDR3 DNA follows: TGTGCCATCGATCCGGGGGGGAACACTGAAGCTTTCTTT. It specifies CAIDPGGNTEAFF.

The chain employs TRBV21-1 and TRBJ2-7. TRBV21-1 is a documented pseudogene. This CDR3 contains 16 residues. The DNA of the CDR3 is TGTGCCAGCAGCAAAGTTGGGGGTCCGGGCTACTACGAGCAGTACTTC. This encodes CASSKVGGPGYYEQYF.

The J gene is TRBJ2-3, the V gene TRBV6-6, with unresolved D. V was pared by 7 bases and J by 4 bases, with 6 bases between. The CDR3 is made up of 11 amino acids. Germline CDR1 reads MNHNY; CDR2 reads SVGAGI (reference sequence). CDR3 protein: CASTLADTQYF. The DNA for the CDR3 is TGTGCCAGCACACTCGCAGATACGCAGTATTTT.

This clone was observed a few times. The gene calls are TRBV15 and TRBJ2-1; D not certain. CDR3 length: 13 amino acids. V lost 0 bases to trimming and J lost 10 bases, with 10 bases between them. Germline CDR1 LNHNV, CDR2 YYDKDF (reference sequence). In DNA, the CDR3 is TGTGCCACCAGCAGAGATCACAGTGCGGAGCAGTTCTTC. Protein: CATSRDHSAEQFF.

This clone was seen a few times. J is TRBJ2-7 and V is TRBV29-1; D is possibly TRBD2 (6 bases). V was shortened by 6 bases and J by 5 bases, with 14 bases between the two germline ends. CDR3 length: 12 residues. CDR1 is SQVTM, CDR2 ANQGSEA, per germline. Here the CDR3 DNA reads TGCAGCGTAAGGCGGGGCCGCAACGAGCAGTACTTC. Protein sequence: CSVRRGRNEQYF.

This clone appeared once. V is TRBV15 and J is TRBJ1-3, with D maybe TRBD1 (6 bases). V lost 0 bases, J lost 3 bases, and 12 bases lay in between. This CDR3 has 16 amino acids. Germline V gene lookup returns CDR1 LNHNV and CDR2 YYDKDF (reference sequence). The CDR3, as DNA: TGTGCCACCAGCAGAGAACAGGGAGTAGGTGGAAACACCATATATTTT. Protein product: CATSREQGVGGNTIYF.

There are a few counts of this clone. In nucleotides, the CDR3 is TGTGCCAGCAGTCTCTACTCGGGCTATGGCTACACCTTC. It encodes CASSLYSGYGYTF. The chain carries TRBV28 and TRBJ1-2; no definite D call. The CDR3 consists of 13 residues. Germline values: CDR1 MDHEN, CDR2 SYDVKM. V lost 5 bases and J lost 4, with 11 bases in between.

The rearrangement joins TRBV28 to TRBJ1-2, with D possibly being TRBD1 (6 bases). The germline V gene has CDR1 MDHEN and CDR2 SYDVKM. Trimming pared 7 bases from V and 4 bases from J, leaving 19 bases between. The CDR3 has 15 residues. CDR3 nucleotide sequence: TGTGCCAGCAAAGTTAGCCAGGGGATAATCTATGGCTACACCTTC. Protein: CASKVSQGIIYGYTF.

This rearrangement joins TRBV29-1 to TRBJ2-5; D gene unclear. This CDR3 comprises 12 residues. Per the germline V gene, CDR1 is SQVTM and CDR2 is ANQGSEA. V was trimmed by 2 bases and J by 4 bases, leaving 8 bases between them. CDR3 DNA: TGCAGCGTTGAACAGGCTAGAGAGACCCAGTACTTC. Its translation: CSVEQARETQYF.

The V gene is TRBV11-2, the J gene TRBJ2-1; D call uncertain. Germline loops: CDR1 SGHAT, CDR2 FQNNGV. This CDR3 is built from 12 residues. The V gene lost 5 bases and the J gene lost 5 bases, with 7 bases spanning the gap. CDR3 sequence: CASSPIDNEQFF. For the CDR3, the DNA is TGTGCCAGCAGCCCTATTGACAATGAGCAGTTCTTC.

V usage is TRBV2 and J usage is TRBJ2-5; D may be TRBD1 or TRBD2 (5 bases each). The V and J ends lost 8 bases and 2 bases respectively, with 12 bases between them. Germline V gives CDR1 SNHLY, CDR2 FYNNEI. The length of the CDR3 is 13 residues. As DNA, the CDR3 is TGTGCCAGCGACAAGGGACGACAAGAGACCCAGTACTTC. Amino acid sequence: CASDKGRQETQYF.

Details on this clone: This specimen includes other DNA sequences encoding the same CDR3. The CDR3 nucleotides are TGTGCCAGCAGCCCAAGAACTAGCGGCTCCTACGAGCAGTACTTC. Translation: CASSPRTSGSYEQYF. V is TRBV7-2 and J is TRBJ2-7; the match to TRBD2 covers 8 bases. V shed 5 bases and J 0 bases; nucleotides not matched to a gene: 6. The CDR3 is made up of 15 amino acids. From germline, CDR1 is SGHTA and CDR2 FQGNSA.